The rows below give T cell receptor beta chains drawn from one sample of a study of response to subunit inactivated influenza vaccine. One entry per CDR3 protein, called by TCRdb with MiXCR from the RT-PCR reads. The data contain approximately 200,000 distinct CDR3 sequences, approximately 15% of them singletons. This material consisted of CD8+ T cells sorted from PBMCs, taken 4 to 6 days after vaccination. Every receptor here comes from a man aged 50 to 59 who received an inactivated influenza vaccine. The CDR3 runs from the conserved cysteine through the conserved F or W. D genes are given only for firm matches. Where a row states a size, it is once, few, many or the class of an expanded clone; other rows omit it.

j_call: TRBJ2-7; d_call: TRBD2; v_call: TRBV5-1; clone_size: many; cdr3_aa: CASSLGGGPYEQYF; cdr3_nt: TGCGCCAGCAGCTTGGGGGGAGGGCCCTACGAGCAGTACTTC
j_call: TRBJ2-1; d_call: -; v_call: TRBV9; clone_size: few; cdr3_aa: CASRPGSYNEQFF; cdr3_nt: TGTGCCAGCAGACCAGGGTCCTACAATGAGCAGTTCTTC
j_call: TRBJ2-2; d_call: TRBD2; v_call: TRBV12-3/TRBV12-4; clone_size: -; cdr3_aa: CASRPTSGRRTGELFF; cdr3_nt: TGTGCCAGCAGGCCGACTAGCGGGAGAAGAACCGGGGAGCTGTTTTTT
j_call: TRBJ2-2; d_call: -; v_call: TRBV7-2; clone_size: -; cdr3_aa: CASSRLGPGELFF; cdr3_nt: TGTGCCAGCAGCCGACTAGGCCCCGGGGAGCTGTTTTTT
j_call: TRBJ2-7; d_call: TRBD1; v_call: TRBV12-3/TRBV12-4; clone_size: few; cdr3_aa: CASSTAGTGVYEQYF; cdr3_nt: TGTGCCAGCAGCACTGCCGGGACAGGGGTCTACGAGCAGTACTTC
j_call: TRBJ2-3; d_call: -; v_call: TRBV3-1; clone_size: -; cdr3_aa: CASSQVSTRNTDTQYF; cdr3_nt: TGTGCCAGCAGCCAAGTTTCAACTCGAAACACAGATACGCAGTATTTT
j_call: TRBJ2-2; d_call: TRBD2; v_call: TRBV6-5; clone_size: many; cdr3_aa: CASSFGGAETGELFF; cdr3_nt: TGTGCCAGCAGTTTCGGGGGGGCGGAGACCGGGGAGCTGTTTTTT
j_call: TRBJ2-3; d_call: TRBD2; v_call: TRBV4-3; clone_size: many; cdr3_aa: CASRPGALAGAADTQYF; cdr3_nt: TGCGCCAGCAGACCTGGGGCACTAGCGGGGGCCGCAGATACGCAGTATTTT
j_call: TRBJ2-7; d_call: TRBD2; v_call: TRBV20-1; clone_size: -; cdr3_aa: CSARNLAGLTYEQYF; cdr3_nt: TGCAGTGCGAGAAATCTAGCGGGCTTGACCTACGAGCAGTACTTC
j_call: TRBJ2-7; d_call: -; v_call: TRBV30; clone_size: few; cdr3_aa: CAWSVDRTYEQYF; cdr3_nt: TGTGCCTGGAGTGTTGACAGAACTTACGAGCAGTACTTC
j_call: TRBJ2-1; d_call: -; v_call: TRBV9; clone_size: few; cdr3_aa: CASSVEDSQAYNEQFF; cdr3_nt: TGTGCCAGCAGCGTAGAGGACAGCCAAGCCTACAATGAGCAGTTCTTC
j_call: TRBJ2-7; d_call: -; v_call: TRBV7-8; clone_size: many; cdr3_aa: CASSPRWSEESYEQYF; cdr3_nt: TGTGCCAGCAGCCCTAGGTGGAGTGAGGAGTCGTACGAGCAGTACTTC
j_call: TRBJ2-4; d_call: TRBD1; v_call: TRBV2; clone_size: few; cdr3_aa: CASSDPRTGWAKNIQYF; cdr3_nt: TGTGCCAGCAGTGACCCAAGGACAGGGTGGGCCAAAAACATTCAGTACTTC
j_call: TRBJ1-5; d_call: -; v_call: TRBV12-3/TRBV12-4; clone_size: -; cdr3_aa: CASSLEGKFSQPQHF; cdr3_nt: TGTGCCAGCAGTTTAGAGGGGAAGTTTAGTCAGCCCCAGCATTTT
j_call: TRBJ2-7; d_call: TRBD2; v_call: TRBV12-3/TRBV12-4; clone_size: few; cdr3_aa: CASSSGGEQYF; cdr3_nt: TGTGCCAGCAGTTCGGGGGGCGAGCAGTACTTC
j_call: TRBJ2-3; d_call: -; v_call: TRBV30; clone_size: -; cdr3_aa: CAWSVRGGTDTQYF; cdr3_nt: TGTGCCTGGAGTGTTAGGGGGGGCACAGATACGCAGTATTTT
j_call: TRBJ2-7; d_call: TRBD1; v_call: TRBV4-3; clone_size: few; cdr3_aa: CASSQGSGTAYEQYF; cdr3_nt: TGCGCCAGCAGCCAAGGCTCCGGGACAGCCTACGAGCAGTACTTC
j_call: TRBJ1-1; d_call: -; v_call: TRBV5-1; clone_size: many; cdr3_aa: CASSLALHTEAFF; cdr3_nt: TGCGCCAGCAGCTTGGCCCTCCACACTGAAGCTTTCTTT
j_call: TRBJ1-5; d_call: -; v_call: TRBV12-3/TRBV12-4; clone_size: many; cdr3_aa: CASQYSNQPQHF; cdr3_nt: TGTGCCAGCCAATATAGCAATCAGCCCCAGCATTTT
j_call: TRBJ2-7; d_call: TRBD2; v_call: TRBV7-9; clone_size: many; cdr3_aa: CASSSGRTSGKYEQYF; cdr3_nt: TGTGCCAGCAGCTCAGGCCGGACTAGCGGGAAGTACGAGCAGTACTTC
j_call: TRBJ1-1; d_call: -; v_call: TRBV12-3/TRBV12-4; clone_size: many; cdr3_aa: CASRSEEFMNTEAFF; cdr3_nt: TGTGCCAGCAGATCCGAAGAGTTCATGAACACTGAAGCTTTCTTT
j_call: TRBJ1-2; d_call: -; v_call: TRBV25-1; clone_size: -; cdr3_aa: CASSDRGGAYYGYTF; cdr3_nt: TGTGCCAGCAGTGACAGGGGCGGGGCCTACTATGGCTACACCTTC
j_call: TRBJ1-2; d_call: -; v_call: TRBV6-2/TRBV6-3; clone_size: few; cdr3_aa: CASGGIQNYGYTF; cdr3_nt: TGTGCCAGCGGTGGAATTCAAAACTATGGCTACACCTTC
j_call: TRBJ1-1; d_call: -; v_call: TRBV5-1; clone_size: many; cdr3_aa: CASSLTGSTRSRGAEAFF; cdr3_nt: TGCGCCAGCAGCTTGACAGGTAGCACAAGGAGTAGGGGGGCTGAAGCTTTCTTT
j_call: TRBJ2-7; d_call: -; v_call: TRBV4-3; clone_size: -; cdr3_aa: CASSQDLPEAYEQYF; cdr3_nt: TGCGCCAGCAGCCAAGATCTGCCAGAAGCCTACGAGCAGTACTTC
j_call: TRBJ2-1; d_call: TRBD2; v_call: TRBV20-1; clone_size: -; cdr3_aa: CSARVGLGTSGWREQFF; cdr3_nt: TGCAGTGCTAGAGTAGGCTTGGGGACTAGCGGGTGGCGTGAGCAGTTCTTC
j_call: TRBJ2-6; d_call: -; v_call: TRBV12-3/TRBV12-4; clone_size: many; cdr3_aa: CASSPDTFFSGANVLTF; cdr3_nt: TGTGCCAGCAGTCCAGACACCTTCTTCTCTGGGGCCAACGTCCTGACTTTC